These 7 T cell receptor beta chains came from one sample sequenced in a study of shared T cell receptors in the human thymus. Libraries were prepared by immunoSEQ multiplex PCR; TCRdb keeps only in-frame clonotypes and omits some of them. The table records about 380,000 clones, about 95% of them present only once. Specimen: thymocytes. The receptors shown here come from a human donor.

V usage is TRBV27 and J usage is TRBJ1-4; possibly TRBD1 for D (5 bases). The V gene's germline CDR1 is MNHEY and CDR2 SMNVEV (reference sequence). CDR3 length equals 22 residues. Deletions cut 1 base from V and 8 bases from J, with 35 bases between. CDR3: CASSLCPEVHRDGHYRREKLFF. For the CDR3, the DNA is TGTGCCAGCAGTTTATGCCCCGAGGTTCACCGGGACGGTCACTATCGGCGGGAAAAACTGTTTTTT.

The rearrangement joins TRBV30 to TRBJ1-5; possible D gene TRBD1, 6 bases. V gave up 0 bases and J gave up 0 bases, with 21 bases separating them. Germline V gene data show CDR1 as GTSNPN and CDR2 as SVGIG (reference sequence). The length of the CDR3 is 19 residues. The CDR3 reads CAWSVRPKTGDDSNQPQHF. CDR3 bases: TGTGCCTGGAGTGTTAGACCTAAGACAGGTGATGATAGCAATCAGCCCCAGCATTTT.

This clone was detected only a few times. J is TRBJ1-2 and V is TRBV9; the D gene is possibly TRBD1 (6 bases). CDR1 and CDR2 (germline): SGDLS, YYNGEE. V lost 4 bases and J lost 8, with 18 bases in between. The CDR3 covers 14 residues. The CDR3 here is CASSPQGRVGGYTF. In DNA form, the CDR3 reads TGTGCCAGCAGCCCACAGGGCAGGGTAGGAGGCTACACCTTC.

The chain is built from TRBV5-8 and TRBJ2-3; D may be TRBD1 (5 bases). CDR3 length equals 14 residues. Trimming left V 3 bases short and J 0 bases short, with 8 bases between. The germline V gene encodes CDR1 SGHTS and CDR2 YDEGEE. CDR3 protein: CASSSGPSTDTQYF. The CDR3 bases are TGTGCCAGCAGCTCAGGGCCTAGCACAGATACGCAGTATTTT.

The V call is TRBV6-5, the J call TRBJ2-1; D remains unclear. Germline V gives CDR1 MNHEY, CDR2 SVGAGI. Between the trimmed V and J ends, which lost 4 bases and 13 bases, there was a span of 20 bases. The CDR3 sequence is 14 residues long. CDR3 protein: CASSSGGVISQQFF. CDR3 in DNA: TGTGCCAGCAGTTCCGGTGGGGTCATTAGTCAACAGTTCTTC.

The chain has TRBV7-9 and TRBJ2-1; the match to TRBD2 covers 9 bases. The junction had 9 bases not matched to a gene; V was cut back by 1 base and J by 8 bases. CDR1 is SEHNR, CDR2 FQNEAQ, per germline (reference sequence). The CDR3 is 16 amino acids. CDR3 nucleotide sequence: TGTGCCAGCAGCTTAGAAGGGCGGGAGGGCGGCGATGAGCAGTTCTTC. Residues: CASSLEGREGGDEQFF.

V usage is TRBV28 and J usage is TRBJ1-5, with 7 positions matching TRBD1. V lost 7 bases, J lost 4 bases, and 16 bases stayed unmatched. The CDR3 is made up of 17 amino acids. The germline V gene has CDR1 MDHEN and CDR2 SYDVKM. The chain's CDR3 is CASTPTQAGGVNQPQHF. CDR3 coding DNA: TGTGCCAGCACCCCAACACAGGCAGGGGGGGTAAATCAGCCCCAGCATTTT.